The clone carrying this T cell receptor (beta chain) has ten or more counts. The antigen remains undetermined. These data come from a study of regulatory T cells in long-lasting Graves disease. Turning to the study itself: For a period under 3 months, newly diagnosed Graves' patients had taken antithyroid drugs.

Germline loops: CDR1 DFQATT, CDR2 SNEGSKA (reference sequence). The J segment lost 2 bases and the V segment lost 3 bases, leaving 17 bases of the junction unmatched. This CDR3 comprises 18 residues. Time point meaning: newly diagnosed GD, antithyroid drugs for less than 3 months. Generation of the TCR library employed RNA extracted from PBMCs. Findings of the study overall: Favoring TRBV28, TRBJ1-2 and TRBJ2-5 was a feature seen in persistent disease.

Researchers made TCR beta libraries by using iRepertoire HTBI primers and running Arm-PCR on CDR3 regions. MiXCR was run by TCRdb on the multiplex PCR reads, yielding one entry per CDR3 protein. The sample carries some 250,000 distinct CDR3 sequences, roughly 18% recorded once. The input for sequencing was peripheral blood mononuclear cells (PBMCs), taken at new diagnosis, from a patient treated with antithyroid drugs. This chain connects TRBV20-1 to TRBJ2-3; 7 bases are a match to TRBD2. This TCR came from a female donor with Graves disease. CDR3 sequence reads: CSARKEGWLADITDTQYF. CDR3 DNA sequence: TGCAGTGCTAGGAAAGAAGGGTGGCTAGCGGATATCACAGATACGCAGTATTTT.